The 9 T cell receptor beta chains given below trace back to one sample, sequenced in a study of metastatic and nonmetastatic thyroid tumors. Nobody among the patients had been given any treatment before thyroid surgery. TCRdb re-analyzed the PCR reads using MiXCR. The sample includes approximately 30,000 clones, about 16% seen only once; the top ten take about 4.5%. The sample comprised blood. All receptors come from a female donor with papillary thyroid cancer or a benign thyroid nodule (not recorded which). Some clones in this sample may be carry-over from other donors' samples.

At least ten counts were recorded for this clone. The rearrangement joins TRBV4-2 to TRBJ2-7, with TRBD2 matching over 10 bases. The CDR3 extends over 16 amino acids. Germline CDR1 is LGHNA and CDR2 is YNFKEQ. The V segment lost 1 base and the J segment 2 bases; nucleotides outside the gene matches: 5. The DNA for the CDR3 is TGTGCCAGCAGCCAAGTATCTAGCGGGAGTGCCTACGAGCAGTACTTC. Translating it yields CASSQVSSGSAYEQYF.

This clone occurred a few times. The chain links TRBV3-1 to TRBJ2-1; 7 bases align to TRBD1. The J segment lost 6 bases and the V segment lost 4 bases, leaving 3 bases of the junction unmatched. Per the germline V gene, CDR1 is LGHDT and CDR2 is YNNKEL (reference sequence). CDR3 length: 13 residues. The CDR3 bases are TGTGCCAGCAGCCGGACAGGAGTCAATGAGCAGTTCTTC. Translation gives CASSRTGVNEQFF.

There are many counts of this clone. The gene calls are TRBV4-2 and TRBJ2-1; 7 bases map to TRBD1. This CDR3 is built from 15 residues. Germline CDR1 is LGHNA and CDR2 is YNFKEQ. The V gene end was trimmed by 7 bases and the J gene end by 2 bases; junction bases not matched to a gene: 8. The CDR3 protein is CASTENRGPYNEQFF. In nucleotides, the CDR3 is TGTGCCAGCACCGAAAACAGGGGACCCTACAATGAGCAGTTCTTC.

This clone has only a few counts. Germline is not matched at one junction end, which may reflect a read error. The rearrangement links TRBV6-9 to TRBJ2-7, with D perhaps being TRBD1 or TRBD2 (5 bases each). The CDR3 has 12 amino acids. Germline loops: CDR1 MNHGY, CDR2 SVAAGI. The chain's CDR3 is CASSGDLSEQYF. The CDR3 DNA is TGCGCCAGCAGTGGGGACCTTTCCGAGCAGTACTTC.

The chain employs TRBV12-3 or TRBV12-4 and TRBJ2-1; TRBD1 might be the D (5 bases). The germline V and J ends were trimmed by 3 bases and 9 bases, with 12 bases remaining between them. The CDR3 sequence is 13 residues long. CDR3 DNA: TGTGCCAGCAGTTTTTGGGCTAGGGGTGAGCAGTTCTTC. Amino acid sequence: CASSFWARGEQFF.

In its sample, this clone is medium-sized. The genes are TRBV28 and TRBJ2-7; tentatively, D is TRBD2 (6 bases). CDR3 length equals 13 residues. The ends were cut back, 7 bases at V and 3 bases at J, with 13 bases in the middle. Germline V CDR1 and CDR2: MDHEN, SYDVKM. The DNA for the CDR3 is TGTGCCAGCATACCGCGGGGTGGCTACGAGCAGTACTTC. As protein: CASIPRGGYEQYF.

There are many counts of this clone. The CDR3 sequence is CASSPPAGTGNTIYF. The CDR3 region has the DNA TGTGCCAGCTCACCACCGGCAGGGACTGGAAACACCATATATTTT. The chain joins TRBV18 to TRBJ1-3, with D perhaps TRBD1 (5 bases). The germline V and J ends were trimmed by 0 bases and 2 bases, with 8 bases remaining between them. CDR3 length equals 15 residues. Germline V gives CDR1 KGHSH, CDR2 LQKENI.

This clone was observed a few times. This could be a read error, since a much larger clone is one nucleotide away. The chain uses TRBV2 and TRBJ1-3; D remains ambiguous. CDR3 length: 11 amino acids. Germline V lookup: CDR1 SNHLY, CDR2 FYNNEI. CDR3 protein: CANSETTVIYF. CDR3 DNA sequence: TGTGCCAACAGTGAAACCACGGTTATATATTTT.

By share of the sample, this clone is medium-sized. V and J are TRBV6-1 and TRBJ1-2, with TRBD1 matching over 9 bases. The trim removed 7 bases at V and 6 bases at J, leaving 12 bases unmatched. Germline-derived CDR1 and CDR2 are MNHNS and SASEGT. The CDR3 extends over 15 amino acids. DNA of the CDR3: TGTGCCAGCATGGACCGGGACAGGGTTATCCATGGCTACACCTTC. This gives the protein CASMDRDRVIHGYTF.